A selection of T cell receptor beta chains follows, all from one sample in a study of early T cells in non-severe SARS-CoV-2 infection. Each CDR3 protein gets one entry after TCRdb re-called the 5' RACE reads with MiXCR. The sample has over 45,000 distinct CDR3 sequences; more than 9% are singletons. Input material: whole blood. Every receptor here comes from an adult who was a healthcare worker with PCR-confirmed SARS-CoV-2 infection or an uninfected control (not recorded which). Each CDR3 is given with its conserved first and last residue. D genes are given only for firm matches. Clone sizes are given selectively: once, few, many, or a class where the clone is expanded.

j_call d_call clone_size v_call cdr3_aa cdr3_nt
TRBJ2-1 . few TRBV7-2 CASSWGYGEEDNEQFF TGTGCCAGCAGCTGGGGGTATGGGGAGGAGGACAATGAGCAGTTCTTC
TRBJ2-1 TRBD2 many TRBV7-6 CASSPREGSNEQFF TGTGCCAGCAGCCCTAGGGAGGGGAGCAATGAGCAGTTCTTC
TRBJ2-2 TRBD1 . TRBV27 CASRLTGPNTGELFF TGTGCCAGCAGGCTGACAGGGCCGAACACCGGGGAGCTGTTTTTT
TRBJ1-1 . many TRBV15 CATSRDVWSLKTEAFF TGTGCCACCAGCAGAGATGTGTGGTCGTTAAAGACTGAAGCTTTCTTT
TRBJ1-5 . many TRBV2 CASRRDNNQPQHF TGTGCCAGCAGAAGAGACAACAATCAGCCCCAGCATTTT
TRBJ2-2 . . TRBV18 CASSSDTGELFF TGTGCCAGCTCTTCGGACACCGGGGAGCTGTTTTTT
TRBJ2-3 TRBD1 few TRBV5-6 CASSLRGGRSSDTQYF TGTGCCAGCAGCTTACGAGGGGGCCGGAGTTCAGATACGCAGTATTTT
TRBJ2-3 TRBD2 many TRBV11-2 CASSFAGLATDTQYF TGTGCCAGCAGCTTCGCGGGACTAGCGACAGATACGCAGTATTTT
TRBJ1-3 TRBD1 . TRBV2 CASGNRGLGNTIYF TGTGCCAGCGGGAACAGGGGGCTCGGAAACACCATATATTTT
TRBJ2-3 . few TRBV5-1 CASSPDYPDTQYF TGCGCCAGCAGCCCGGACTATCCCGATACGCAGTATTTT
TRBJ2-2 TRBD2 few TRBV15 CATSQRREGTGELFF TGTGCCACCAGTCAAAGGCGGGAGGGCACCGGGGAGCTGTTTTTT
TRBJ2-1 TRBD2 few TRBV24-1 CATSDRRQREISYNEQFF TGTGCCACCAGTGACCGTCGGCAGCGGGAGATCTCCTACAATGAGCAGTTCTTC
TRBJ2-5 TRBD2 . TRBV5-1 CASSRGGLAEQETQYF TGTGCCAGCAGCCGTGGAGGGCTAGCGGAACAAGAGACCCAGTACTTC
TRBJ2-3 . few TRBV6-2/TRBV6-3 CASGSTDTQYF TGTGCCAGTGGAAGCACAGATACGCAGTATTTT
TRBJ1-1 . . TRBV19 CASSSRRGERWDTEAFF TGTGCCAGTAGCTCTAGGAGGGGAGAGAGATGGGACACTGAAGCTTTCTTT
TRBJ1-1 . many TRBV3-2 CASSQDSSYGGTEAFF TGTGCCAGCAGCCAAGATTCAAGCTACGGGGGAACTGAAGCTTTCTTT
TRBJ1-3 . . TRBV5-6 CASSLHMSSENTIYF TGTGCCAGCAGCTTACACATGAGCTCTGAAAACACCATATATTTT
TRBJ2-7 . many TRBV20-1 CSARATYEQYF TGCAGTGCTAGAGCTACCTACGAGCAGTACTTC
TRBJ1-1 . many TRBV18 CASSPNDLGANTEAFF TGTGCCAGCTCTCCAAACGACCTGGGGGCCAATACTGAAGCTTTCTTT
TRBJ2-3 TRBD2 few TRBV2 CASQTGLAGAGDTQYF TGTGCCAGCCAAACAGGACTAGCGGGAGCGGGAGATACGCAGTATTTT
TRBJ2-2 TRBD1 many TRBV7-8 CASSSPRTGFNTGELFF TGTGCCAGCAGCTCCCCTCGGACAGGCTTTAACACCGGGGAGCTGTTTTTT
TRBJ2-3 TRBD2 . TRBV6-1 CASMGTSGIADTQYF TGTGCCAGCATGGGGACTAGCGGGATCGCAGATACGCAGTATTTT
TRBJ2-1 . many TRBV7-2 CASSLGRNEQFF TGTGCCAGCAGCTTAGGGCGGAATGAGCAGTTCTTC
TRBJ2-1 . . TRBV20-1 CSARRDFDNEQFF TGCAGTGCTAGGAGGGACTTTGACAATGAGCAGTTCTTC
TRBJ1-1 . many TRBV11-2 CASSQSRGSTEAFF TGTGCCAGCAGCCAATCTAGGGGGAGTACTGAAGCTTTCTTT
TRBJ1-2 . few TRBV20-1 CSALGGIDGYTF TGCAGTGCTCTGGGGGGAATCGATGGCTACACCTTC
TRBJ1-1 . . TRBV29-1 CSVGERQHFTEAFF TGCAGCGTTGGGGAACGGCAGCATTTCACTGAAGCTTTCTTT
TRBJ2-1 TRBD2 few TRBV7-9 CASSLQSGGREQFF TGTGCCAGCAGCTTACAGTCCGGCGGGAGGGAGCAGTTCTTC
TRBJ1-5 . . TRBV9 CASSVDLGNQPQHF TGTGCCAGCAGCGTAGATCTGGGCAATCAGCCCCAGCATTTT
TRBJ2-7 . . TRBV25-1 CAVQGSSNEQYF TGTGCCGTCCAGGGGTCAAGCAACGAGCAGTACTTC
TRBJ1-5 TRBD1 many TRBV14 CASSHLPWWCQGAKTYGNQPQHF TGTGCCAGCAGCCACCTACCTTGGTGGTGTCAGGGGGCCAAGACATATGGGAATCAGCCCCAGCATTTT
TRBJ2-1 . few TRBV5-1 CASSPPGLGGNEQFF TGCGCCAGCAGCCCACCGGGACTGGGCGGCAATGAGCAGTTCTTC
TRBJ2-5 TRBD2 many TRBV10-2 CASSDPGTSGSQETQYF TGCGCCAGCAGTGATCCTGGGACTAGCGGGTCTCAAGAGACCCAGTACTTC
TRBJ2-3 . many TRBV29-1 CSVETGSTDTQYF TGCAGCGTTGAAACGGGGAGCACAGATACGCAGTATTTT
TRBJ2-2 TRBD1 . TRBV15 CATSRDRGRTRELFF TGTGCCACCAGCAGGGACAGGGGGCGGACCCGGGAGCTGTTTTTT
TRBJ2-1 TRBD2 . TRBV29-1 CSLREGRNEQFF TGCAGCCTTCGGGAGGGGAGGAATGAGCAGTTCTTC
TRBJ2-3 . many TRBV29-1 CSVARGAGTDTQYF TGCAGCGTTGCTCGGGGGGCAGGCACAGATACGCAGTATTTT
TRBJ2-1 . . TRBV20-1 CSARDTGRQFF TGCAGTGCTAGAGATACCGGTCGGCAGTTCTTC
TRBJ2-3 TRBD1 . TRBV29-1 CSVSTGGNTDTQYF TGCAGCGTCTCGACAGGGGGCAACACAGATACGCAGTATTTT
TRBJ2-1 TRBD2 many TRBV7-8 CASSIPSGMTNEQFF TGTGCCAGCAGCATCCCTAGCGGGATGACCAATGAGCAGTTCTTC
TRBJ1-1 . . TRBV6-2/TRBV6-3 CASSPQTIEAFF TGTGCCAGCAGTCCTCAGACAATTGAAGCTTTCTTT
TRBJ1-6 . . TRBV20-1 CSASDPGVNSPLHF TGCAGTGCCTCGGACCCAGGAGTTAATTCACCCCTCCACTTT
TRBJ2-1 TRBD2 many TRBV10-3 CAISESSSGLYNEQFF TGTGCCATCAGTGAGTCGAGTAGCGGGCTTTACAATGAGCAGTTCTTC
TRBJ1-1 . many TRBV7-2 CASSLKGGRLDTEAFF TGTGCCAGCAGCTTAAAGGGGGGGCGATTGGACACTGAAGCTTTCTTT
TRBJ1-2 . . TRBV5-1 CASSTAGPSNYGYTF TGCGCCAGCAGCACCGCCGGGCCCTCTAACTATGGCTACACCTTC
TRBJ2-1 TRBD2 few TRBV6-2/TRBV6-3 CASTYSTSGSSYNEQFF TGTGCCAGCACCTACTCGACTAGCGGGAGCTCCTACAATGAGCAGTTCTTC
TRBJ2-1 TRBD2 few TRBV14 CASSQALAGKRDEQFF TGTGCCAGCAGCCAAGCCCTAGCGGGAAAAAGGGATGAGCAGTTCTTC